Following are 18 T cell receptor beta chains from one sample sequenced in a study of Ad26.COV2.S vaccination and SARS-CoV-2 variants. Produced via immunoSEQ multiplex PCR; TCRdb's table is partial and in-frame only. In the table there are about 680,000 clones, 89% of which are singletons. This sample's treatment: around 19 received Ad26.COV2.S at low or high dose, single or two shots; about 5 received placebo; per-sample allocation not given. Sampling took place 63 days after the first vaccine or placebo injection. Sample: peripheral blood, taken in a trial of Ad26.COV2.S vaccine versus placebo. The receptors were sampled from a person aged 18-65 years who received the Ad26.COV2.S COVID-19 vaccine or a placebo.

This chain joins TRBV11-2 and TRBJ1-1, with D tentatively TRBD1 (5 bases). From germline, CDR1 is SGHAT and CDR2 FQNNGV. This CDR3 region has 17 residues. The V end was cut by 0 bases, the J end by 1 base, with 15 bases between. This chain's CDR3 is CASSLEGGGVQNTEAFF. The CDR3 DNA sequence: TGTGCCAGCAGCTTAGAGGGTGGGGGGGTCCAGAACACTGAAGCTTTCTTT.

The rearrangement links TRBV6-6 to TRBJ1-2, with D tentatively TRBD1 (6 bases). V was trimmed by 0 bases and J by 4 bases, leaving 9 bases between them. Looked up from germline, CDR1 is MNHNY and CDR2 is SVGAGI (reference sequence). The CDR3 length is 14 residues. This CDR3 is CASSYSDSAYGYTF. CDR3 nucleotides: TGTGCCAGCAGTTACTCGGACAGCGCCTATGGCTACACCTTC.

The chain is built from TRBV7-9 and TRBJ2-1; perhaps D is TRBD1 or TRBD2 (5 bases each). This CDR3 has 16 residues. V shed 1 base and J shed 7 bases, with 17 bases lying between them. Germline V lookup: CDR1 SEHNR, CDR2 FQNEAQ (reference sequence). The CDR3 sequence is CASSLGGPSTGNEQFF. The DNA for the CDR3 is TGTGCCAGCAGCTTAGGGGGACCCTCAACGGGGAATGAGCAGTTCTTC. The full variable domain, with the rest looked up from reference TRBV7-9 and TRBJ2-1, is DTGVSQNPRHKITKRGQNVTFRCDPISEHNRLYWYRQTLGQGPEFLTYFQNEAQLEKSRLLSDRFSAERPKGSFSTLEIQRTEQGDSAMYLCASSLGGPSTGNEQFFGPGTRLTVL.

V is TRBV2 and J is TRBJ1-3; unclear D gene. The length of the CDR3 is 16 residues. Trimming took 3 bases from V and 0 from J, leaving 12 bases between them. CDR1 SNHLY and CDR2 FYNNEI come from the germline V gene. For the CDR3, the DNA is TGTGCCAGCAGTGACCGCGGACGGTCCTCTGGAAACACCATATATTTT. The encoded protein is CASSDRGRSSGNTIYF.

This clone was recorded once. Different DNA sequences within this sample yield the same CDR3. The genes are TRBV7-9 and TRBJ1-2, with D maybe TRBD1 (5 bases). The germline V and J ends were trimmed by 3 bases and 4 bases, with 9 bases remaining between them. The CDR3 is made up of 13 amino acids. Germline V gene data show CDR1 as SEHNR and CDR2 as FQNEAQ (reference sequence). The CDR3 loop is CASSLAGGYGYTF. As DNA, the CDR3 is TGTGCCAGCAGCTTGGCCGGGGGCTATGGCTACACCTTC.

The CDR3 nucleotides are TGTGCCACCAGCAGAGCAAGCGCTTCCGGGGAGCTGTTTTTT. It codes for CATSRASASGELFF. The J gene is TRBJ2-2, the V gene TRBV15; D gene ambiguous. Germline assignment: CDR1 LNHNV and CDR2 YYDKDF (reference sequence). V was trimmed by 1 base and J by 6 bases, leaving 9 bases between them. There are 14 residues in the CDR3.

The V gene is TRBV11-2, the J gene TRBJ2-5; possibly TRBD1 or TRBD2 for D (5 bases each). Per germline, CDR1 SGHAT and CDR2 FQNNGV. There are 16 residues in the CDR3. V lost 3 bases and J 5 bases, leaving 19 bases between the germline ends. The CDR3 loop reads CASSFLGTLSWETQYF. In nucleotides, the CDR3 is TGTGCCAGCAGCTTTCTGGGGACCCTAAGTTGGGAGACCCAGTACTTC.

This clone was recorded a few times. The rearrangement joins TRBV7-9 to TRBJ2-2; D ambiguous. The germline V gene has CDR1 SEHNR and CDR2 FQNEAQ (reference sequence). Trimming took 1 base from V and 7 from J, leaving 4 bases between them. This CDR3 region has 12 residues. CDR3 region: CASSLEHGELFF. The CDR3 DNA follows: TGTGCCAGCAGCTTAGAGCACGGGGAGCTGTTTTTT.

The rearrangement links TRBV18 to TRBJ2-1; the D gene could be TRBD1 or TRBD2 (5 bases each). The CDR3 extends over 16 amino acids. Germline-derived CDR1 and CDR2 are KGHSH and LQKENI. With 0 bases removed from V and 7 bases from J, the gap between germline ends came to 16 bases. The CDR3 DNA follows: TGTGCCAGCTCACCACCGGGGTCTATGGGGGTGAATGAGCAGTTCTTC. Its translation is CASSPPGSMGVNEQFF.

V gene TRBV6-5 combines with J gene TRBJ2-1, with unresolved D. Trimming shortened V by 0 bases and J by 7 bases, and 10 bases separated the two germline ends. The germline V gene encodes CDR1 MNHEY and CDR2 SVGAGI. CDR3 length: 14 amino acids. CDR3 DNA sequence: TGTGCCAGCAGTTACTCCTCCTTAGCAAATGAGCAGTTCTTC. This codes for CASSYSSLANEQFF.

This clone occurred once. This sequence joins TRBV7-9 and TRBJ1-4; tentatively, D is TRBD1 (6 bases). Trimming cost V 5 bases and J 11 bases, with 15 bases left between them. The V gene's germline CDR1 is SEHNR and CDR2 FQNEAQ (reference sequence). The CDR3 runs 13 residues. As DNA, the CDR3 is TGTGCCAGCAGCGAAACTACAGGGTGGAAACTGTTTTTT. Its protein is CASSETTGWKLFF.

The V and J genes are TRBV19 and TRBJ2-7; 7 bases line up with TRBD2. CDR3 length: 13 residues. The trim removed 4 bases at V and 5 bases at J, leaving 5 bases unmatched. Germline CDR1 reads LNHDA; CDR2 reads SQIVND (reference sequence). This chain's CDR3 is CASSTLGRDEQYF. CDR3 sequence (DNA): TGTGCCAGTAGTACCCTGGGGAGGGACGAGCAGTACTTC.

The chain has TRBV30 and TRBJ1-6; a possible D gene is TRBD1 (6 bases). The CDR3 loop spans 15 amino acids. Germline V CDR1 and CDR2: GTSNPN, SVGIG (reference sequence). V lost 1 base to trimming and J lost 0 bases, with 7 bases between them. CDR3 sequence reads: CAWSGGGSYNSPLHF. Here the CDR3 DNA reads TGTGCCTGGAGTGGAGGGGGCTCCTATAATTCACCCCTCCACTTT.

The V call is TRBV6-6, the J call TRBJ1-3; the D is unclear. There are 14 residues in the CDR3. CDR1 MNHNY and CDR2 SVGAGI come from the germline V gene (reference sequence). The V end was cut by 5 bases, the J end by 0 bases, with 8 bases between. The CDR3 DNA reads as TGTGCCAGCAGTATCACTTCCTCTGGAAACACCATATATTTT. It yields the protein CASSITSSGNTIYF.

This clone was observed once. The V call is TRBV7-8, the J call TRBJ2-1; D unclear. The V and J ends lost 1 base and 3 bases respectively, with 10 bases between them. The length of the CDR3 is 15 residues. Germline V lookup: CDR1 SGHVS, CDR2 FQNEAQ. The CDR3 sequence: CASSLEVTFYNEQFF. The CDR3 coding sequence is TGTGCCAGCAGCTTAGAGGTCACTTTCTACAATGAGCAGTTCTTC.

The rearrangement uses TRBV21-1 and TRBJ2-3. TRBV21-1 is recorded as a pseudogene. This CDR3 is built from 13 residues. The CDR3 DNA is TGTGCCAGCAGCCGGGCTTCCACAGATACGCAGTATTTT. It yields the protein CASSRASTDTQYF.

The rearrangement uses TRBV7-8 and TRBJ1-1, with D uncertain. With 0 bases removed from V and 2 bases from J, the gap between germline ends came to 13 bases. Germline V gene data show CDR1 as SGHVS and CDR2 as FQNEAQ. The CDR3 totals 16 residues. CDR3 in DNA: TGTGCCAGCAGCTTAGCGACCGTTGTCGCAAACACTGAAGCTTTCTTT. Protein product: CASSLATVVANTEAFF.

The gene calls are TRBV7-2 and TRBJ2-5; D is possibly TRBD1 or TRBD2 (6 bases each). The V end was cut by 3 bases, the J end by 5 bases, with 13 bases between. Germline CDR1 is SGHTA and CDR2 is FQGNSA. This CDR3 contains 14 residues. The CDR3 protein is CASSFQGGQETQYF. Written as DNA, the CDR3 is TGTGCCAGCAGCTTTCAGGGAGGACAGGAGACCCAGTACTTC.